The 17 T cell receptor beta chains below all came from one sample that was sequenced in a study of control samples from healthy donors and cancer patients. The repertoire was sequenced with immunoSEQ multiplex PCR; TCRdb's copy has only in-frame clones and lacks some. The repertoire holds approximately 79,000 clones, with 89% as singletons. Sequencing used blood. These receptors all stem from a man over 45 in good health.

This sequence joins TRBV5-1 and TRBJ2-7; 9 nucleotides match TRBD1. After removal of 4 bases from V and 6 bases from J, the junction contained 14 bases not matched to a gene. Germline values: CDR1 SGHRS, CDR2 YFSETQ. The CDR3 is made up of 16 amino acids. The CDR3 is CASSLQAGQGMSEQYF. The CDR3 nucleotides are TGCGCCAGCAGCCTCCAAGCGGGACAGGGAATGAGCGAGCAGTACTTC.

The V gene is TRBV4-1, the J gene TRBJ1-1; D remains ambiguous. V lost 6 bases and J 1 base, leaving 12 bases between the germline ends. The germline V gene encodes CDR1 MGHRA and CDR2 YSYEKL. This CDR3 is built from 14 residues. CDR3 protein: CASRGPLKNTEAFF. The CDR3 DNA reads TGCGCCAGCAGAGGCCCCTTAAAGAACACTGAAGCTTTCTTT.

The chain combines TRBV6-5 with TRBJ2-1, with 8 bases fitting TRBD2. The CDR3 runs 15 residues. J was trimmed by 10 bases and V by 1 base; bases with no gene match: 9. Germline V lookup: CDR1 MNHEY, CDR2 SVGAGI. CDR3 in DNA: TGTGCCAGCAGTTACTTCCGACTAGCGTTGAGAGAGCAGTTCTTC. Its translation: CASSYFRLALREQFF.

The chain uses TRBV7-9 and TRBJ2-5; 10 bases are a match to TRBD1. CDR1 and CDR2 from the germline V gene are SEHNR and FQNEAQ (reference sequence). The junction had 8 bases not matched to a gene; V was cut back by 4 bases and J by 3 bases. This CDR3 is 16 amino acids long. CDR3: CASSSRQGAREETQYF. The CDR3 region has the DNA TGTGCCAGCAGCTCAAGACAGGGGGCTAGGGAAGAGACCCAGTACTTC.

V and J are TRBV5-1 and TRBJ1-1; 11 bases are shared with TRBD1. Germline V CDR1 and CDR2: SGHRS, YFSETQ. This CDR3 comprises 14 residues. Losses at the gene ends were 4 bases for V and 4 bases for J; bases not matched to a gene: 3. CDR3 protein: CASSRDRGTTEAFF. CDR3 DNA: TGCGCCAGCAGCCGGGACAGGGGGACCACTGAAGCTTTCTTT.

J is TRBJ1-2 and V is TRBV30; D unclear. Germline CDR1 reads GTSNPN; CDR2 reads SVGIG (reference sequence). Trimming stripped 0 bases from V and 5 bases from J, with 7 bases between. The CDR3 totals 12 residues. CDR3 coding DNA: TGTGCCTGGAGTGTGACTGGGTATGGCTACACCTTC. Its translation is CAWSVTGYGYTF.

The chain has TRBV15 and TRBJ2-3, with 12 bases that match TRBD2. The CDR3 contains 16 residues. The germline V gene encodes CDR1 LNHNV and CDR2 YYDKDF (reference sequence). Trimming cost V 5 bases and J 1 base; bases outside gene matches: 4. The CDR3 here is CATSARLAGGTDTQYF. For the CDR3, the DNA is TGTGCCACCAGCGCCCGACTAGCGGGGGGCACAGATACGCAGTATTTT.

This rearrangement joins TRBV7-2 to TRBJ1-1, with 8 bases identical to TRBD1. The germline CDR1 and CDR2 sequences are SGHTA and FQGNSA. V gave up 5 bases and J gave up 5 bases; unmatched junction bases: 10. This CDR3 is built from 15 residues. The CDR3 region is CASSAASGGFTEAFF. DNA of the CDR3: TGTGCCAGCAGCGCCGCTTCAGGGGGCTTTACTGAAGCTTTCTTT.

The genes are TRBV2 and TRBJ2-7, with 9 bases lining up with TRBD1. CDR3 length equals 12 residues. From germline, CDR1 is SNHLY and CDR2 FYNNEI. V dropped 8 bases and J dropped 2; count of bases not matched to a gene: 1. The CDR3 DNA follows: TGTGCCAGCCGGGACAGGGCCTACGAGCAGTACTTC. Translated, it gives CASRDRAYEQYF.

The rearrangement joins TRBV9 to TRBJ2-1; TRBD2 matches 10 bases. The CDR3 has 16 amino acids. Germline loops: CDR1 SGDLS, CDR2 YYNGEE. Trimming removed 3 bases from V and 5 bases from J; junction bases left unmatched: 8. The CDR3 protein is CASSGYLAGGNNEQFF. The CDR3, as DNA: TGTGCCAGCAGCGGATACTTAGCGGGGGGAAACAATGAGCAGTTCTTC.

CDR3 residues: CASSADRAYGYTF. The CDR3 DNA reads TGTGCCAGCAGCGCGGACAGGGCCTATGGCTACACCTTC. The chain couples TRBV5-4 to TRBJ1-2; 8 nucleotides agree with TRBD1. The CDR3 loop spans 13 amino acids. V shed 4 bases and J 4 bases; nucleotides not matched to a gene: 3. Germline lookup yields CDR1 SGHNT and CDR2 YYREEE (reference sequence).

This clone was picked up one time. The chain employs TRBV4-2 and TRBJ1-4; no clear D gene. Germline CDR1 and CDR2: LGHNA and YNFKEQ. This CDR3 has 16 amino acids. Trimming pared 0 bases from V and 7 bases from J, leaving 15 bases between. Written as DNA, the CDR3 is TGTGCCAGCAGCCAAGATGAGGGTAGGGCTGGTGAAAAACTGTTTTTT. Its translation is CASSQDEGRAGEKLFF.

The chain carries TRBV11-2 and TRBJ2-7; 8 positions match TRBD1. CDR1 and CDR2 from the germline V gene are SGHAT and FQNNGV. The CDR3 covers 14 residues. J was trimmed by 3 bases and V by 5 bases; bases with no gene match: 6. The CDR3 spells CASSADRVYYEQYF. The CDR3 DNA sequence: TGTGCCAGCAGCGCGGACAGGGTTTACTACGAGCAGTACTTC.

In nucleotides, the CDR3 is TGTGCCAGCAGTTCCGGACGGAGGGCTAATCAGCCCCAGCATTTT. Translated: CASSSGRRANQPQHF. The chain recombines TRBV27 with TRBJ1-5; D gene uncertain. V was trimmed by 4 bases and J by 4 bases, leaving 14 bases between them. The germline gives CDR1 MNHEY, CDR2 SMNVEV (reference sequence). The CDR3 runs 15 residues.

The chain uses TRBV5-4 and TRBJ1-2; D is undetermined. Germline V gene sequence: CDR1 SGHNT, CDR2 YYREEE (reference sequence). V lost 0 bases, J lost 2 bases, and 5 bases lay in between. CDR3 size: 13 residues. The CDR3 region has the DNA TGTGCCAGCAGCTTGGAACAGAACTATGGCTACACCTTC. It is translated as CASSLEQNYGYTF.

The V gene is TRBV7-9, the J gene TRBJ2-3; D might be TRBD1 (6 bases). There are 16 residues in the CDR3. From germline, CDR1 is SEHNR and CDR2 FQNEAQ (reference sequence). The ends were cut back, 4 bases at V and 4 bases at J, with 18 bases in the middle. The CDR3, as DNA: TGTGCCAGCAGCTCAACCCGCACCGGGACACCAGATACGCAGTATTTT. Translating gives CASSSTRTGTPDTQYF.

The rearrangement links TRBV12-3 or TRBV12-4 to TRBJ1-3; D is undetermined. CDR3 length equals 12 residues. V was trimmed by 3 bases and J by 7 bases, leaving 7 bases between them. The CDR3 nucleotides read TGTGCCAGCAGTTTTATCGGCAACACCATATATTTT. The encoded protein is CASSFIGNTIYF.